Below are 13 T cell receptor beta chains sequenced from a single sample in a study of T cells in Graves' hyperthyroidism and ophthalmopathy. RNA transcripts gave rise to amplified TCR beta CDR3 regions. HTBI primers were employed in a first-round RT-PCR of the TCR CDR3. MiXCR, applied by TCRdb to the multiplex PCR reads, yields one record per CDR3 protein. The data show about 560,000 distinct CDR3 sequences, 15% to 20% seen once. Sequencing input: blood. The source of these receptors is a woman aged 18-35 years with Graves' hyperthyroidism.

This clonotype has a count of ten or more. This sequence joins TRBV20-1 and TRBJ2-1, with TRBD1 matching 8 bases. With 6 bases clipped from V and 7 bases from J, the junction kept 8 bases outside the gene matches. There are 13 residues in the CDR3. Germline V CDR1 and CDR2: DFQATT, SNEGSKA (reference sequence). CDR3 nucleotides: TGCAGTGCGGGCCGCCGGACAGGGAATGAGCAGTTCTTC. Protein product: CSAGRRTGNEQFF.

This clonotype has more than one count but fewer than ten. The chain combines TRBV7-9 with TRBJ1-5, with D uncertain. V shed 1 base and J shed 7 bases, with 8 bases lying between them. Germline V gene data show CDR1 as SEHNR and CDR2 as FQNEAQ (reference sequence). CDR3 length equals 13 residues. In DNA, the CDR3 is TGTGCCAGCAGCTTAGGGTTGACACAGCCCCAGCATTTT. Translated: CASSLGLTQPQHF.

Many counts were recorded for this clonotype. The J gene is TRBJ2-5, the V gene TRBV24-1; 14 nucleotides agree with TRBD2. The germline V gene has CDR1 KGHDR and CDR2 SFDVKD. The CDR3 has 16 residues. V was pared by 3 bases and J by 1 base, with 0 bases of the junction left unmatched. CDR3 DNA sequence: TGTGCCACCAGTGATGGGACTAGCGGGGGCCAAGAGACCCAGTACTTC. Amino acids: CATSDGTSGGQETQYF.

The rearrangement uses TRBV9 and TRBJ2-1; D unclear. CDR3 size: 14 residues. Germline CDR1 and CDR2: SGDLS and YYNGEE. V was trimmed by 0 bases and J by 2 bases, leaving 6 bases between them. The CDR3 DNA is TGTGCCAGCAGCGTAGTCGACGCCTACAATGAGCAGTTCTTC. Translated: CASSVVDAYNEQFF.

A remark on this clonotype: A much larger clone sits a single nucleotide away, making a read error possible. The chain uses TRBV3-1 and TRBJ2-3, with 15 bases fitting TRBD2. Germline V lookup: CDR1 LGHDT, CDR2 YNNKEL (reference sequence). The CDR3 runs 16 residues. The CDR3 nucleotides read TGTGCCGGCAGCCCGAGGACTAGCGGGGGGGCAGGGACGCAGTATTTT. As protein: CAGSPRTSGGAGTQYF.

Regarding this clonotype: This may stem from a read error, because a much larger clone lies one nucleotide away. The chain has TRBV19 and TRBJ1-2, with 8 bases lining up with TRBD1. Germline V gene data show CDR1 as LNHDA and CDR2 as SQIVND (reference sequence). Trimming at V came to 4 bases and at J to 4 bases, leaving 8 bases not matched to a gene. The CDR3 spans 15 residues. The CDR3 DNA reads TGTGCCAGTAGTACGGACAGGGCTCCATCCTATGGCTACACCTTC. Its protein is CASSTDRAPSYGYTF.

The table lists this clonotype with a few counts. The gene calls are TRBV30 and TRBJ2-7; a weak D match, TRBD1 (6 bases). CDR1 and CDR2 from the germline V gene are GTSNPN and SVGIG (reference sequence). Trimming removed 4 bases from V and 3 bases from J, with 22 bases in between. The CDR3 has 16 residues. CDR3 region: CAWTTSVGTLRYEQYF. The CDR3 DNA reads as TGTGCCTGGACTACCTCGGTAGGGACACTACGCTACGAGCAGTACTTC.

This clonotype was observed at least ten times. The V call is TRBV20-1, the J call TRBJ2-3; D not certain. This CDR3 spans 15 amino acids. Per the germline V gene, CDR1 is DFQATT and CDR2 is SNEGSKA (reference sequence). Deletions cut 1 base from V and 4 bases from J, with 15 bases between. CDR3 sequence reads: CSARGPVLRPDTQYF. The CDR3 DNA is TGCAGTGCTAGAGGGCCAGTCCTGCGACCAGATACGCAGTATTTT.

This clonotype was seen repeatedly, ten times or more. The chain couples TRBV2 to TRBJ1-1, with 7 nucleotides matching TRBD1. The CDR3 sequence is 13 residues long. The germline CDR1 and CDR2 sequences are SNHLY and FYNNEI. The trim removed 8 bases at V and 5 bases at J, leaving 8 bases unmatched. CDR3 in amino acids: CASYRDSYTEAFF. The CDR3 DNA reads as TGTGCCAGCTACCGGGACAGCTATACTGAAGCTTTCTTT.

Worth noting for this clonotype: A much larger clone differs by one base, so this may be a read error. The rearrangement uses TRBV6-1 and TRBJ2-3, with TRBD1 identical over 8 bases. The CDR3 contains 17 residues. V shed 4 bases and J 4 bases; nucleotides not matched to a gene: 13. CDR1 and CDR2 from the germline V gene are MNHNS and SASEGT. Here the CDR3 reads CASSVDGGQGIADTQYF. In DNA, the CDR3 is TGTGCCAGCAGTGTGGACGGAGGACAGGGAATCGCAGATACGCAGTATTTT.

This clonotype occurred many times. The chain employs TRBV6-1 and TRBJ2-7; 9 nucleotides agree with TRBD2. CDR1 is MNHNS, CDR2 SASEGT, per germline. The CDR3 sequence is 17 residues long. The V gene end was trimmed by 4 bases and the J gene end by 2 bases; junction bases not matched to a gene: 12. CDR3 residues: CASSVPRGAGGTYEQYF. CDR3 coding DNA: TGTGCCAGCAGTGTGCCTCGGGGAGCGGGAGGTACCTACGAGCAGTACTTC.

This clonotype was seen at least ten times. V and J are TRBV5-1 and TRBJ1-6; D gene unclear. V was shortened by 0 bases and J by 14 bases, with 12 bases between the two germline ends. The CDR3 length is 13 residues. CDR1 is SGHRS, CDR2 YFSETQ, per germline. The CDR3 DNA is TGCGCCAGCAGCTTGGGGGGAGGACGAGCCCTCCACTTT. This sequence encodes CASSLGGGRALHF.

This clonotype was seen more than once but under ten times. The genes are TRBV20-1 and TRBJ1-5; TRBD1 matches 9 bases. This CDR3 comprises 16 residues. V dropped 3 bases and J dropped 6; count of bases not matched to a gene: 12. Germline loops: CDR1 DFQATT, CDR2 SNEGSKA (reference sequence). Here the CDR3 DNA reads TGCAGTGCTAGGAACTTTGACAGGGGGAAGGGTCAGCCCCAGCATTTT. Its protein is CSARNFDRGKGQPQHF.